Each of the 23 T cell receptor beta chains below was sequenced from the same sample in a study of ipilimumab plus nivolumab after autologous stem cell transplantation. The table came from immunoSEQ multiplex PCR; TCRdb's copy has only in-frame clones and leaves some out. The sample holds about 84,000 clones; around 80% are singletons and the top ten take 2% to 2.5%. Material: PBMCs, obtained in a trial of ipilimumab plus nivolumab as post-transplant consolidation. These receptors were taken from a male donor with diffuse large B-cell lymphoma.

V is TRBV6-5 and J is TRBJ1-2; 7 bases map to TRBD1. This CDR3 has 15 residues. The V segment lost 7 bases and the J segment 3 bases; nucleotides outside the gene matches: 11. Germline loops: CDR1 MNHEY, CDR2 SVGAGI. DNA for the CDR3: TGTGCCAGCACCACCGGGACAGCAATCCACTATGGCTACACCTTC. Its protein product is CASTTGTAIHYGYTF.

The rearrangement links TRBV5-4 to TRBJ1-6, with 7 bases lining up with TRBD1. CDR3 length equals 14 residues. The germline CDR1 and CDR2 sequences are SGHNT and YYREEE (reference sequence). V shed 4 bases and J 6 bases; nucleotides not matched to a gene: 4. The CDR3 DNA reads TGTGCCAGCAGCCCTGACAGGGCTAATTCACCCCTCCACTTT. Translating gives CASSPDRANSPLHF. The entire variable domain, with the rest obtained from reference TRBV5-4 and TRBJ1-6, is as follows: ETGVTQSPTHLIKTRGQQVTLRCSSQSGHNTVSWYQQALGQGPQFIFQYYREEENGRGNFPPRFSGLQFPNYSSELNVNALELDDSALYLCASSPDRANSPLHFGNGTRLTVT.

This clone was counted once. This chain joins TRBV5-5 and TRBJ1-1; possible D gene TRBD1, 5 bases. The CDR3 is 15 amino acids. The V and J ends lost 2 bases and 3 bases respectively, with 14 bases between them. The germline V gene has CDR1 SGHKS and CDR2 YYEKEE (reference sequence). The CDR3 reads CASSFDHRGDTEAFF. CDR3 nucleotide sequence: TGTGCCAGCAGCTTTGACCATCGGGGGGACACTGAAGCTTTCTTT.

V is TRBV28 and J is TRBJ2-2, with TRBD1 as a possible D gene (6 bases). The CDR3 runs 16 residues. V was trimmed by 7 bases and J by 2 bases, leaving 17 bases between them. Germline V gene lookup returns CDR1 MDHEN and CDR2 SYDVKM. DNA for the CDR3: TGTGCCAGCAAGGGCCCGGTGGACAGCAACACCGGGGAGCTGTTTTTT. Its protein is CASKGPVDSNTGELFF.

The chain recombines TRBV4-3 with TRBJ2-3; TRBD1 aligns across 7 bases. J was trimmed by 4 bases and V by 0 bases; bases with no gene match: 10. CDR3 length: 17 residues. Germline V gene lookup returns CDR1 LGHNA and CDR2 YSLEER. CDR3 DNA sequence: TGCGCCAGCAGCCAAGATGTAGGGGGCGCAGGCGCAGATACGCAGTATTTT. Translating gives CASSQDVGGAGADTQYF.

As for this clone: Because it lacks the conserved phenylalanine or tryptophan at the end, this CDR3 is likely a read error. The DNA is omitted, as the CDR3 cannot be located on it reliably, and the CDR3 follows TCRdb's listing. V and J are TRBV18 and TRBJ1-6; the D call of TRBD1 is as the table states it, not checked on the DNA. The CDR3 totals 12 residues, both ends included. In germline, CDR1 is KGHSH, CDR2 LQKENI. The CDR3 sequence: CASSPDKTKPTP.

The gene calls are TRBV14 and TRBJ2-7; D is possibly TRBD1 (5 bases). The CDR3 is made up of 16 amino acids. V lost 0 bases and J 0 bases, leaving 12 bases between the germline ends. Germline V gene sequence: CDR1 SGHDN, CDR2 FVKESK. For the CDR3, the DNA is TGTGCCAGCAGCCAAGATAACCGACAGTTCTCCTACGAGCAGTACTTC. This translates into CASSQDNRQFSYEQYF.

The chain employs TRBV5-1 and TRBJ2-7; tentatively, D is TRBD1 or TRBD2 (6 bases each). Germline-derived CDR1 and CDR2 are SGHRS and YFSETQ. Trimming took off 8 bases at V and 2 bases at J, with 11 bases between the two ends. CDR3 length: 12 residues. CDR3 loop: CASSGATYEQYF. For the CDR3, the DNA is TGCGCCAGTTCGGGGGCAACCTACGAGCAGTACTTC.

The chain joins TRBV1 to TRBJ2-7; the table's D call, TRBD2, was not checked against the DNA. TRBV1 represents a pseudogene. The CDR3 has 15 amino acids. CDR3 bases: TGCACCAGCAGCCAATGGGGGGGAACCCCCTACGAGCAGTACTTC. It encodes CTSSQWGGTPYEQYF.

The V call is TRBV6-5, the J call TRBJ1-1; 7 positions agree with TRBD1. Trimming took 4 bases from V and 0 from J; bases not matched to a gene: 2. The CDR3 sequence is 14 residues long. CDR1 and CDR2 (germline): MNHEY, SVGAGI. In DNA form, the CDR3 reads TGTGCCAGCAGTTGGGACAGTTTGAACACTGAAGCTTTCTTT. Translation: CASSWDSLNTEAFF.

The chain carries TRBV29-1 and TRBJ2-3, with 7 bases fitting TRBD1. Germline loops: CDR1 SQVTM, CDR2 ANQGSEA. Trimming removed 7 bases from V and 2 bases from J; junction bases left unmatched: 9. The CDR3 runs 14 residues. CDR3 sequence reads: CSASTGQVTDTQYF. CDR3 DNA: TGCAGCGCTTCAACAGGACAGGTCACAGATACGCAGTATTTT.

The rearrangement links TRBV9 to TRBJ2-2; D is ambiguous. Germline-derived CDR1 and CDR2 are SGDLS and YYNGEE. With 2 bases removed from V and 3 bases from J, the gap between germline ends came to 5 bases. This CDR3 region has 13 residues. The CDR3 nucleotides read TGTGCCAGCAGCGTTACTGACACCGGGGAGCTGTTTTTT. Translating gives CASSVTDTGELFF. Supplemented by reference TRBV9 and TRBJ2-2, the full variable domain reads DSGVTQTPKHLITATGQRVTLRCSPRSGDLSVYWYQQSLDQGLQFLIQYYNGEERAKGNILERFSAQQFPDLHSELNLSSLELGDSALYFCASSVTDTGELFFGEGSRLTVL.

The rearrangement joins TRBV4-3 to TRBJ1-3; no clear D gene. Trimming took off 3 bases at V and 5 bases at J, with 17 bases between the two ends. In germline, CDR1 is LGHNA, CDR2 YSLEER. The CDR3 extends over 16 amino acids. The DNA of the CDR3 is TGCGCCAGCAGCCAGGCAATAGCCACGGGGAGAAACACCATATATTTT. Translating gives CASSQAIATGRNTIYF.

This chain uses TRBV9 with TRBJ1-2, with D hard to call. CDR3 size: 15 residues. From germline, CDR1 is SGDLS and CDR2 YYNGEE. V lost 0 bases and J lost 0, with 9 bases in between. The CDR3 sequence is CASSVGVWANYGYTF. CDR3 DNA sequence: TGTGCCAGCAGCGTAGGAGTCTGGGCTAACTATGGCTACACCTTC. Based on the CDR3 plus reference TRBV9 and TRBJ1-2, the full variable domain is DSGVTQTPKHLITATGQRVTLRCSPRSGDLSVYWYQQSLDQGLQFLIQYYNGEERAKGNILERFSAQQFPDLHSELNLSSLELGDSALYFCASSVGVWANYGYTFGSGTRLTVV.

The rearrangement links TRBV5-1 to TRBJ1-1, with TRBD1 identical over 7 bases. Germline lookup yields CDR1 SGHRS and CDR2 YFSETQ. The J segment lost 5 bases and the V segment lost 4 bases, leaving 11 bases of the junction unmatched. The CDR3 is 15 residues long. CDR3 loop: CASSGGQTLGTEAFF. CDR3 nucleotides: TGCGCCAGCAGCGGGGGACAGACCCTCGGAACTGAAGCTTTCTTT. Full variable domain (rest looked up from reference TRBV5-1 and TRBJ1-1): KAGVTQTPRYLIKTRGQQVTLSCSPISGHRSVSWYQQTPGQGLQFLFEYFSETQRNKGNFPGRFSGRQFSNSRSEMNVSTLELGDSALYLCASSGGQTLGTEAFFGQGTRLTVV.

The sample holds one count of this clone. The chain links TRBV12-5 to TRBJ1-2, with 8 bases identical to TRBD1. The CDR3 totals 19 residues. The V segment lost 0 bases and the J segment 2 bases; nucleotides outside the gene matches: 14. Germline CDR1 reads LGHNT; CDR2 reads FRNRAP. The CDR3 region has the DNA TGTGCTAGTGGTTTGGTACGGGGGACAGGTCAAATGGCCAACTATGGCTACACCTTC. Its translation: CASGLVRGTGQMANYGYTF.

This clone was recorded once. The J gene is TRBJ2-5, the V gene TRBV2; D gene unclear. The V gene lost 8 bases and the J gene lost 2 bases, with 9 bases spanning the gap. This CDR3 spans 12 amino acids. Germline loops: CDR1 SNHLY, CDR2 FYNNEI. The CDR3 DNA reads as TGTGCCAGCTCTGTAGAACAAGAGACCCAGTACTTC. Its translation is CASSVEQETQYF.

The chain links TRBV27 to TRBJ1-1; D is undetermined. CDR3 length: 16 amino acids. V shed 0 bases and J shed 6 bases, with 17 bases lying between them. Germline CDR1 reads MNHEY; CDR2 reads SMNVEV (reference sequence). This CDR3 reads CASSLSNSGGRSEAFF. In nucleotides, the CDR3 is TGTGCCAGCAGTTTATCTAACTCAGGTGGCAGGTCTGAAGCTTTCTTT.

This chain links TRBV5-6 with TRBJ1-2, with no clear D. Germline values: CDR1 SGHDT, CDR2 YYEEEE. CDR3 size: 14 residues. V lost 4 bases, J lost 4 bases, and 14 bases lay in between. CDR3: CASSPLSGSYGYTF. Written as DNA, the CDR3 is TGTGCCAGCAGCCCCCTTTCGGGTTCCTATGGCTACACCTTC.

The chain uses TRBV6-4 and TRBJ1-2; D gene unclear. The CDR3 sequence is 14 residues long. V was pared by 0 bases and J by 6 bases, with 11 bases between. Germline assignment: CDR1 MRHNA and CDR2 SNTAGT. The CDR3 nucleotides are TGTGCCAGCAGTGACTCGGGCGGCGCGAATGGCTACACCTTC. Protein: CASSDSGGANGYTF.

The genes are TRBV27 and TRBJ2-2; D is perhaps TRBD2 (6 bases). The CDR3 extends over 15 amino acids. Germline V lookup: CDR1 MNHEY, CDR2 SMNVEV (reference sequence). V lost 4 bases and J 3 bases, leaving 12 bases between the germline ends. The CDR3 loop reads CASSWGGVDTGELFF. CDR3 sequence (DNA): TGTGCCAGCAGTTGGGGCGGGGTGGACACCGGGGAGCTGTTTTTT.

This clone was seen a handful of times. This chain links TRBV5-8 with TRBJ2-1, with 8 positions matching TRBD1. V lost 4 bases and J lost 3; bases outside the gene matches: 6. The length of the CDR3 is 15 residues. Per the germline V gene, CDR1 is SGHTS and CDR2 is YDEGEE. CDR3 DNA: TGTGCCAGCAGCCCGCGACAGGGGTTCTACAATGAGCAGTTCTTC. Its translation is CASSPRQGFYNEQFF.

The chain links TRBV7-2 to TRBJ2-2, with D perhaps matching TRBD1 (6 bases). The CDR3 contains 14 residues. The germline CDR1 and CDR2 sequences are SGHTA and FQGNSA. The V end lost 5 bases, the J end lost 5 bases, and 12 bases lay between the germline ends. The chain's CDR3 is CASSPGTRTGELFF. The CDR3 DNA reads as TGTGCCAGCAGCCCCGGGACAAGAACCGGGGAGCTGTTTTTT.